This entry lists 10 T cell receptor beta chains sequenced from one sample in a study of cytomegalovirus exposure and HLA in healthy donors. The PCR contained 60 Vbeta and 13 Jbeta primers. Clones were read by immunoSEQ multiplex PCR, and TCRdb kept only the in-frame ones, dropping some. This sample has about 130,000 clones, with around three quarters found just once. What was sequenced was PBMCs. These receptors all stem from an older woman in good health and CMV-seropositive.

This sequence joins TRBV27 and TRBJ2-1; D is uncertain. The CDR3 length is 11 residues. Germline V CDR1 and CDR2: MNHEY, SMNVEV (reference sequence). V lost 3 bases, J lost 7 bases, and 4 bases lay in between. DNA for the CDR3: TGTGCCAGCAGTTTGGCAAATGAGCAGTTCTTC. It yields the protein CASSLANEQFF.

The rearrangement uses TRBV6-4 and TRBJ2-2, with 7 bases matching TRBD1. The trim removed 5 bases at V and 0 bases at J, leaving 3 bases unmatched. The CDR3 totals 15 residues. Germline V gene lookup returns CDR1 MRHNA and CDR2 SNTAGT. CDR3 sequence: CASSTGTANTGELFF. The CDR3, as DNA: TGTGCCAGCAGTACCGGGACAGCGAACACCGGGGAGCTGTTTTTT.

The CDR3 DNA sequence: TGCAGCGTTGAAGATCCCGGACAGGGGGACACCGGGGAGCTGTTTTTT. This codes for CSVEDPGQGDTGELFF. The chain joins TRBV29-1 to TRBJ2-2, with 10 bases fitting TRBD1. Trimming cost V 0 bases and J 3 bases; bases outside gene matches: 4. The CDR3 runs to 16 residues. Germline CDR1 SQVTM, CDR2 ANQGSEA.

V is TRBV6-6 and J is TRBJ2-7, with TRBD2 matching 8 bases. The CDR3 has 16 amino acids. Germline CDR1 is MNHNY and CDR2 is SVGAGI (reference sequence). The V gene end was trimmed by 5 bases and the J gene end by 5 bases; junction bases not matched to a gene: 14. CDR3 sequence: CASSQLSGGMKNEQYF. The CDR3 bases are TGTGCCAGCAGTCAGCTCTCGGGGGGGATGAAAAACGAGCAGTACTTC.

The chain combines TRBV7-9 with TRBJ2-6; 7 positions agree with TRBD1. V shed 2 bases, J shed 0 bases, and the junction held 10 bases outside the gene matches. Germline CDR1 is SEHNR and CDR2 is FQNEAQ (reference sequence). The CDR3 extends over 19 amino acids. The CDR3 spells CASSLSRWTGLSGANVLTF. CDR3 in DNA: TGTGCCAGCAGCTTATCGAGATGGACAGGCCTCTCTGGGGCCAACGTCCTGACTTTC. The full variable domain, its missing parts supplied by reference TRBV7-9 and TRBJ2-6, is DTGVSQNPRHKITKRGQNVTFRCDPISEHNRLYWYRQTLGQGPEFLTYFQNEAQLEKSRLLSDRFSAERPKGSFSTLEIQRTEQGDSAMYLCASSLSRWTGLSGANVLTFGAGSRLTVL.

The chain carries TRBV5-1 and TRBJ1-1; 8 bases are shared with TRBD1. The CDR3 consists of 16 residues. CDR1 is SGHRS, CDR2 YFSETQ, per germline. With 1 base clipped from V and 0 bases from J, the junction kept 5 bases outside the gene matches. The CDR3 loop is CASSLFQGALNTEAFF. CDR3 bases: TGCGCCAGCAGCTTGTTTCAGGGGGCGTTGAACACTGAAGCTTTCTTT.

The rearrangement links TRBV13 to TRBJ1-1; D unclear. Trimming stripped 3 bases from V and 4 bases from J, with 15 bases between. Germline V gene data show CDR1 as PRHDT and CDR2 as FYEKMQ (reference sequence). The CDR3 is 15 amino acids. As DNA, the CDR3 is TGTGCCAGCAGCTTGACTGAGGGTTTGGGCACTGAAGCTTTCTTT. It encodes CASSLTEGLGTEAFF.

Points on this clone: One end of the junction fails to match germline, which may point to a read error. The V call is TRBV7-9, the J call TRBJ2-7; D not resolved. This CDR3 contains 14 residues. The germline V gene has CDR1 SEHNR and CDR2 FQNEAQ (reference sequence). CDR3 sequence: CASGLVEYSYEQYF. As DNA, the CDR3 is TGTGCCAGCGGCTTAGTAGAGTACTCCTACGAGCAGTACTTC.

The chain joins TRBV5-1 to TRBJ1-3; no clear D. The CDR3 length is 17 residues. V was clipped by 0 bases and J by 0 bases, with 13 bases between them. CDR1 SGHRS and CDR2 YFSETQ come from the germline V gene. This chain's CDR3 is CASSLGGSQISGNTIYF. The CDR3 DNA is TGCGCCAGCAGCTTGGGTGGCTCACAGATCTCTGGAAACACCATATATTTT.

The chain is built from TRBV19 and TRBJ1-5, with 8 bases matching TRBD1. V shed 5 bases, J shed 7 bases, and the junction held 10 bases outside the gene matches. The CDR3 spans 15 residues. CDR1 and CDR2 from the germline V gene are LNHDA and SQIVND (reference sequence). CDR3: CASSPRGRAYQPQHF. The CDR3 coding sequence is TGTGCCAGTAGTCCCAGGGGGCGAGCCTACCAGCCCCAGCATTTT.